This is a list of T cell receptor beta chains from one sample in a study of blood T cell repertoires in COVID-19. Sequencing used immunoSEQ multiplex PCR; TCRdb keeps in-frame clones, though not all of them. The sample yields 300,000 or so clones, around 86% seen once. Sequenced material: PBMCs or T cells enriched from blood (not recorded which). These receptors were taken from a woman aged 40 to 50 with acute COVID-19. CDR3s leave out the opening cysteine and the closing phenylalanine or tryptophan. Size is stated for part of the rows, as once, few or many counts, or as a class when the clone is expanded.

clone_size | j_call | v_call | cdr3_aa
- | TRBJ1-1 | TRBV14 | ASSRLGAGGNTEAF
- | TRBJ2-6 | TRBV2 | ASKSRVSGANVLT
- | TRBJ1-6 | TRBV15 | ATSKATGRLTSPLH
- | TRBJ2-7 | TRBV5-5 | ASSLGQLLYEQY
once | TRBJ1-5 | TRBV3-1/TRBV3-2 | ASSQDTNQPQH
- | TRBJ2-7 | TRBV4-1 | ASSPTAGTSLEQY
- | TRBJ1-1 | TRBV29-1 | SVGGGTEAF
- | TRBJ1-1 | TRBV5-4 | ASSPGYRDASGGNTEAF
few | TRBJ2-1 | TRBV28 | ASSPRQAPNNEQF
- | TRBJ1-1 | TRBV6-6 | ASSYKEGTEAF
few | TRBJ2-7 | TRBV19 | ASSFTVQGASSYEQY
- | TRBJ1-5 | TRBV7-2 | ASSSDQGNQPQH
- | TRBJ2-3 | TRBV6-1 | ASSEGTSGGGKQY
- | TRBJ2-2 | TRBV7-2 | ASSPYRASGELF
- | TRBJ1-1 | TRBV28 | ASSLGPGPSDRGVRNTEAF
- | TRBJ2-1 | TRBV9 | ASSARQGSYNEQF
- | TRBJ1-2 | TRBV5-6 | ASTTGGGYGYT
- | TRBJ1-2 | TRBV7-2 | ASSLVPARQNRIGGYT
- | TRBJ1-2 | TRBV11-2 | ASSTRTGSNYGYT
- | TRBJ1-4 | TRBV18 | ASSPAGTGIEKLF
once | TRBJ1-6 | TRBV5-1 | ASSLGSSRDSPLH
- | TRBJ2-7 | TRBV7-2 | ASSPPAGGVYEQY
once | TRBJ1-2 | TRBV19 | ASSWTGPPNYGYT
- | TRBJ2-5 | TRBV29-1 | SVKEGPQETQY
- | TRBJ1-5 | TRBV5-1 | ASSLGEASNQPQH
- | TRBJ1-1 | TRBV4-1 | ASSHLWTGGTEAF
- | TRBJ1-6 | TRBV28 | ASSRGQLDSPLH
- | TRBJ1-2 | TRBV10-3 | AISESSANYGYT
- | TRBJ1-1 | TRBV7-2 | ASSLAGGRSEAF
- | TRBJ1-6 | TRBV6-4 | ASSARQGDNSPLH
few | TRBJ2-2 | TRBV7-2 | ASSPGLAGGGELF
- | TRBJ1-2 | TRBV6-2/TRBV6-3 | ASSYELRGYT
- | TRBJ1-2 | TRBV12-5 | ASGLGTTAYGYT
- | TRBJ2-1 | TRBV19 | ASSNSGGSGEQF
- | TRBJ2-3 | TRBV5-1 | ASSLAGGRDTDTQY
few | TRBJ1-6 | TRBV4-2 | ASSQDGEGSYNSPLH
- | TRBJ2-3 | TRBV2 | ASTGGGSWGDTQY
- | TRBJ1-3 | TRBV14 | ASSQGTGTYTGNTIY
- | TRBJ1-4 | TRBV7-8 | ASRGGLLNEKLF
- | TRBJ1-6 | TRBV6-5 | ATSNDRAANSPLH
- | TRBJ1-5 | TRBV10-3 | AISPQGSNQPQH
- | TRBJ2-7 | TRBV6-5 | ASSHPSGSRYEQY
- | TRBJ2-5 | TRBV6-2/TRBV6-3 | ASSYSIAGGPHETQY
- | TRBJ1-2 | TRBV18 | ASSPQGAGYGYT
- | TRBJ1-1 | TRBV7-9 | ASSRPPGQTEAF
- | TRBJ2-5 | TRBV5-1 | ASSRGQGEATQY
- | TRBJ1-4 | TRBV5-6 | ASSTLSGRGFEKLF
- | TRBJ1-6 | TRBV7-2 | ASSLGLLAGSYNSPLH
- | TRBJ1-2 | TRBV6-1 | ASSERDRGRSHGYT
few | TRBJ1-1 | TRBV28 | ASSLPGTGSRTNTEAF
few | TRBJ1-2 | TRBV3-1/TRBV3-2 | ASRQGVSGGKGYT
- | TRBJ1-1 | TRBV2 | ASSEGRERAF
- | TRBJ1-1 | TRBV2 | ASSERGGSTEAF